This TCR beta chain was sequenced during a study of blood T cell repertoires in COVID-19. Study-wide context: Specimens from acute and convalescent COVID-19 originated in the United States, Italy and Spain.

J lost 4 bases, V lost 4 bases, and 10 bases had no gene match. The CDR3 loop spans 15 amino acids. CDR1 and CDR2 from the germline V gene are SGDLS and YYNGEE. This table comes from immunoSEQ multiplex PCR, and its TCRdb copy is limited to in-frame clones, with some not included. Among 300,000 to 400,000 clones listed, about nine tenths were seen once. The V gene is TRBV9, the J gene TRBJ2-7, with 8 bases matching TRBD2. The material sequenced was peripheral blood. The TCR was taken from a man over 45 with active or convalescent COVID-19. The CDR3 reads CASSLGAGEKYEQYF. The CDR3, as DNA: TGTGCCAGCAGCTTAGGAGCGGGAGAAAAGTACGAGCAGTACTTC.